The sequence of this T cell receptor beta chain was determined in a study of cytotoxic CD8 clonotypes in ibrutinib-treated CLL. Study as a whole: For this cohort, patients were about a dozen relapsed/refractory and some 15 treatment-naive, while 17 were IGHV unmutated.

Whole-study results and caveats: While tracking circulating CD8+ T-cell counts, baseline clonality exceeded that of age-matched healthy donors. There were few public clonotypes, and on treatment they contracted or stayed stable. Increased clonality at ibrutinib response gave way to a return toward baseline at progression.

Some clones are missing from TCRdb's copy, which holds only in-frame ones; the method was immunoSEQ multiplex PCR. Of some 290,000 clones in the sample, approximately 80% were seen once. The table lists this clone with a count of one. No antigen is known for it. CDR1 is SGHDT and CDR2 is YYEEEE in the germline V gene. The CDR3 consists of 17 residues. Trimming shortened V by 0 bases and J by 4 bases, and 17 bases separated the two germline ends. Sequencing used PBMCs, obtained before ibrutinib treatment. The origin of this receptor is a human donor with chronic lymphocytic leukemia. This chain links TRBV5-6 with TRBJ2-1; the D gene is possibly TRBD1 (6 bases). CDR3 coding DNA: TGTGCCAGCAGCTTGGAAGGAGAAAAGGGGGAGTACAATGAGCAGTTCTTC. This translates into CASSLEGEKGEYNEQFF.